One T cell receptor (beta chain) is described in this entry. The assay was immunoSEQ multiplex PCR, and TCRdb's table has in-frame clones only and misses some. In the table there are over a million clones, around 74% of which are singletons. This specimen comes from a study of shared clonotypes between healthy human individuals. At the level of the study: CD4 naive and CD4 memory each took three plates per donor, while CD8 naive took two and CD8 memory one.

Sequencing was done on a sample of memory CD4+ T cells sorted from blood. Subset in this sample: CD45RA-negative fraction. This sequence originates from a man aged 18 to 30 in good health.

The CDR3 sequence is CASSLGRAGSAGELFF. The CDR3 bases are TGTGCCAGCAGCTTAGGGCGGGCGGGGTCGGCCGGGGAGCTGTTTTTT. The chain uses TRBV11-3 and TRBJ2-2; D possibly corresponds to TRBD2 (6 bases). The germline gives CDR1 SGHNT, CDR2 YENEEA. The CDR3 runs to 16 residues. V was clipped by 1 base and J by 6 bases, with 15 bases between them.